These T cell receptor beta chains were read from a single sample in a study of T-cell memory formation after mild COVID-19. TCRdb re-called the 5' RACE reads through MiXCR, storing one row per CDR3 protein. The sample contains 280,000 or so distinct CDR3 sequences, 7% to 10% of which appear only once. Sequenced material: PBMCs or a T cell subset sorted from them (not recorded which). The source of these receptors is a man between 18 and 29 years old who had mild COVID-19 (a few samples of this study predate the infection). Cell type and time point are not known. Each CDR3 is given with its conserved first and last residue. A D gene is named only where the DNA matches it firmly. Clone size is not always given. Where it is, it says once, few, many or a class for expanded clones.

TGTGCCAGCAAGAAGGGACCAATTAATGAAAAACTGTTTTTT	CASKKGPINEKLFF	.	.	TRBJ1-4	TRBV5-6
TGCGCCAGCAGCCAAGCAGGATGGCGCAGGGCTAATCAGCCCCAGCATTTT	CASSQAGWRRANQPQHF	few	.	TRBJ1-5	TRBV4-1
TGCAGCGTTGATAGGGGAAGCTCCTACAATGAGCAGTTCTTC	CSVDRGSSYNEQFF	.	.	TRBJ2-1	TRBV29-1
TGCGCCAGCAGCCAAGACGAGGGGATGGACTATGGCTACACCTTC	CASSQDEGMDYGYTF	few	.	TRBJ1-2	TRBV4-1
TGTGCCAGCAGTTACCACCAGGGGGCTAGTGAGCAGTTCTTC	CASSYHQGASEQFF	few	TRBD1	TRBJ2-1	TRBV12-3/TRBV12-4
TGTGCCAGCAGACAGGGTATCACTGAAGCTTTCTTT	CASRQGITEAFF	many	.	TRBJ1-1	TRBV12-3/TRBV12-4
TGTGCCAGCAGCCTGACAGGGGTGGAGGAGACCCAGTACTTC	CASSLTGVEETQYF	few	TRBD1	TRBJ2-5	TRBV3-1
TGCGCCAGCAGCCCCGGCGGGTCTGCAGGAGATACGCAGTATTTT	CASSPGGSAGDTQYF	many	.	TRBJ2-3	TRBV5-1
TGTGCCAGCAGCCAAGAACAGGGTCCTAACTATGGCTACACCTTC	CASSQEQGPNYGYTF	.	.	TRBJ1-2	TRBV4-2
TGTGCCAGCAGCTTGGATAGCGGGGGCACAGATACGCAGTATTTT	CASSLDSGGTDTQYF	many	TRBD2	TRBJ2-3	TRBV5-4
TGTGCCAGCAGCTCGCAGGGGGGATCAGGAGCGACTTTCTTT	CASSSQGGSGATFF	.	TRBD1	TRBJ1-1	TRBV7-2
TGTGCCAGCAGTCCTCAGGACCCTGTCGAAGAGACCCAGTACTTC	CASSPQDPVEETQYF	.	.	TRBJ2-5	TRBV6-2/TRBV6-3
TGTGCCGGGGGCACTGGGCTCTACGAGCAGTACTTC	CAGGTGLYEQYF	few	.	TRBJ2-7	TRBV18